This T cell receptor (beta chain) was retrieved from a study of human T cells and chemical hapten exposure. Study details: Yields of TCR per sample differed, chiefly owing to small differences in pooled library volume.

Indicated time point: pre-sensitization, week 0. Treatment meaning: therapeutic diphenylcyclopropenone sensitization with weekly scalp DPC. The study enrolled 18 to 70-year-old alopecia patients suitable for DPC. Regarding the study as a whole: The count of PT1 expanded TCRs correlated positively with patch test score.

One entry per CDR3 protein, called by TCRdb with MiXCR from the RACE reads. Altogether around 100,000 distinct CDR3 sequences are present, roughly a tenth being singletons, with the ten largest covering 3.1%. Of note for this clonotype: Antigen specificity is unknown.

This CDR3 has 15 amino acids. Unmatched junction bases numbered 2, after V lost 2 bases and J lost 5 bases. Germline lookup yields CDR1 LGHDT and CDR2 YNNKEL (reference sequence). The starting material was whole blood, obtained in connection with sensitization to the hapten diphenylcyclopropenone (DPC). V and J are TRBV3-1 and TRBJ2-1; 11 nucleotides match TRBD2. This receptor was taken from a woman aged 55-69 years with alopecia areata. Some clones in this sample may be carry-over from other donors' samples. The CDR3 here is CASSQTSGGNNEQFF. CDR3 nucleotides: TGTGCCAGCAGCCAAACTAGCGGGGGTAACAATGAGCAGTTCTTC.